This T cell receptor beta chain emerged from a study of T-cell reconstitution after alpha-beta-depleted transplantation in children. The TCRbeta library incorporated unique molecular identifiers. TCRdb reprocessed the PCR reads with MiXCR, giving one entry per CDR3 protein. Here the sample spans about 420,000 distinct CDR3 sequences, roughly 17% being singletons. Comment on this clonotype: As yet, its antigen is unknown.

The CDR3 extends over 15 amino acids. The V gene lost 3 bases and the J gene lost 6 bases, with 16 bases spanning the gap. CDR1 ENHRY and CDR2 SYGVKD come from the germline V gene. Study-wide results and caveats: At day 60, the high TCRbeta diversity found in some patients originated from recipient T cells and thymic progenitors that had survived.

The TCR comes from a boy under two years old who had a stem cell transplant for Wiskott-Aldrich syndrome, so the T cells may come from the graft donor. The sequencing here drew on PBMCs, mostly from graft donor cells, taken 360 days after TCRalphabeta/CD19-depleted stem cell transplant. The chain joins TRBV10-3 to TRBJ2-3; D possibly matches TRBD1 or TRBD2 (5 bases each). The CDR3 here is CAISDPVEGWDTQYF. CDR3 in DNA: TGTGCCATCAGTGACCCAGTCGAGGGGTGGGATACGCAGTATTTT.